A selection of T cell receptor beta chains follows, all from one sample in a study of blood T cell repertoires in COVID-19. Sequencing was performed with immunoSEQ multiplex PCR; in TCRdb, only in-frame clones are kept and a portion is missing. The table lists around 250,000 clones, approximately 84% of them singletons. The sample consisted of PBMCs or T cells enriched from blood (not recorded which). All receptors come from a man aged 40-49 years who had recovered from COVID-19. CDR3s include the opening cysteine and the closing phenylalanine or tryptophan. Fields, in order: V gene, J gene, clone size, CDR3 protein. Not every row has a clone size; where given, it reads once, few, many or a size class.

v_call: TRBV6-2/TRBV6-3
j_call: TRBJ1-5
clone_size: .
cdr3_aa: CASSYGQGGQPQHF

v_call: TRBV19
j_call: TRBJ1-1
clone_size: .
cdr3_aa: CASSMTGPNTEAFF

v_call: TRBV3-1/TRBV3-2
j_call: TRBJ2-6
clone_size: .
cdr3_aa: CASSHRTAGANVLTF

v_call: TRBV9
j_call: TRBJ2-7
clone_size: .
cdr3_aa: CASSVAGTQSSYEQYF

v_call: TRBV30
j_call: TRBJ2-7
clone_size: .
cdr3_aa: CAWSVMTGEQYF

v_call: TRBV25-1
j_call: TRBJ1-2
clone_size: .
cdr3_aa: CASSSTSETGSNYGYTF

v_call: TRBV7-2
j_call: TRBJ1-2
clone_size: once
cdr3_aa: CASSAREGRTDYGYTF

v_call: TRBV2
j_call: TRBJ1-5
clone_size: .
cdr3_aa: CASTEEDYSNQPQHF

v_call: TRBV4-1
j_call: TRBJ2-7
clone_size: .
cdr3_aa: CASSQSTGTGDCEQYF

v_call: TRBV9
j_call: TRBJ2-4
clone_size: .
cdr3_aa: CASSPGGRNIQYF

v_call: TRBV6-5
j_call: TRBJ1-6
clone_size: .
cdr3_aa: CASSLQGLESPLHF

v_call: TRBV2
j_call: TRBJ1-6
clone_size: .
cdr3_aa: CARAGDRGNSPLHF

v_call: TRBV5-5
j_call: TRBJ2-1
clone_size: .
cdr3_aa: CASSLLPGGLPSSYNEQFF

v_call: TRBV5-1
j_call: TRBJ2-3
clone_size: .
cdr3_aa: CASSPRQFSSTDTQYF

v_call: TRBV18
j_call: TRBJ2-1
clone_size: .
cdr3_aa: CASSPLTGGSYNEQFF

v_call: TRBV4-1
j_call: TRBJ1-2
clone_size: once
cdr3_aa: CASSQERSRDRRYGYTF

v_call: TRBV28
j_call: TRBJ2-7
clone_size: .
cdr3_aa: CASSLSVSYEQYF

v_call: TRBV6-5
j_call: TRBJ1-1
clone_size: once
cdr3_aa: CASSPLGTVNTEAFF

v_call: TRBV4-2
j_call: TRBJ1-1
clone_size: .
cdr3_aa: CASSQEEAPWNTEAFF

v_call: TRBV18
j_call: TRBJ1-1
clone_size: .
cdr3_aa: CASVTGVTNTEAFF

v_call: TRBV21-1
j_call: TRBJ2-3
clone_size: .
cdr3_aa: CASPEGRCTDTQYF

v_call: TRBV7-2
j_call: TRBJ2-3
clone_size: .
cdr3_aa: CASSQTSGSSTDTQYF

v_call: TRBV9
j_call: TRBJ2-3
clone_size: .
cdr3_aa: CASSAYRGFADTQYF

v_call: TRBV7-3
j_call: TRBJ2-5
clone_size: .
cdr3_aa: CASSPRRGETQYF

v_call: TRBV5-6
j_call: TRBJ2-5
clone_size: .
cdr3_aa: CASSLDRVNQETQYF

v_call: TRBV15
j_call: TRBJ2-7
clone_size: .
cdr3_aa: CATSRVTGGSDEQYF

v_call: TRBV28
j_call: TRBJ1-1
clone_size: .
cdr3_aa: CASSLWQGNTEAFF

v_call: TRBV6-5
j_call: TRBJ1-1
clone_size: once
cdr3_aa: CASRGDRVVAFF

v_call: TRBV9
j_call: TRBJ1-4
clone_size: .
cdr3_aa: CASSGGTGEGEKLFF

v_call: TRBV5-4
j_call: TRBJ1-2
clone_size: .
cdr3_aa: CASSAGTALYGYTF

v_call: TRBV30
j_call: TRBJ1-2
clone_size: once
cdr3_aa: CAWSVQAGGGYTF

v_call: TRBV12-3/TRBV12-4
j_call: TRBJ2-7
clone_size: .
cdr3_aa: CASRETYEQYF

v_call: TRBV30
j_call: TRBJ1-1
clone_size: .
cdr3_aa: CAWNRQSEAFF

v_call: TRBV5-4
j_call: TRBJ1-2
clone_size: .
cdr3_aa: CASSSMEEGYTF

v_call: TRBV21-1
j_call: TRBJ1-2
clone_size: .
cdr3_aa: CASSKRPGVIIAYGYTF

v_call: TRBV5-1
j_call: TRBJ1-1
clone_size: .
cdr3_aa: CASSLSTGMTEAFF

v_call: TRBV6-5
j_call: TRBJ2-7
clone_size: .
cdr3_aa: CASTAWREITYEQYF

v_call: TRBV30
j_call: TRBJ2-7
clone_size: .
cdr3_aa: CAWSKGASHYEQYF

v_call: TRBV5-1
j_call: TRBJ2-2
clone_size: .
cdr3_aa: CASSSYKTGVNTGELFF

v_call: TRBV3-1/TRBV3-2
j_call: TRBJ1-4
clone_size: .
cdr3_aa: CASSLTGKGNEKLFF

v_call: TRBV3-1/TRBV3-2
j_call: TRBJ1-4
clone_size: .
cdr3_aa: CASSYRGYNEKLFF

v_call: TRBV28
j_call: TRBJ1-4
clone_size: .
cdr3_aa: CASSLAGAFLEKLFF